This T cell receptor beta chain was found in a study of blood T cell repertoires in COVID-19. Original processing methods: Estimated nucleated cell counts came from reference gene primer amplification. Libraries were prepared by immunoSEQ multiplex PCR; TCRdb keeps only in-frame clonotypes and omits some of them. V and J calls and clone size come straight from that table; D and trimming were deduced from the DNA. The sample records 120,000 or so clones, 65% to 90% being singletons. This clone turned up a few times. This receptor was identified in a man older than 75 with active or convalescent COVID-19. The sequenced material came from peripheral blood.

CDR3 bases: TGTGCCACTACTCTCAATAATCGGTTCGAGATAGTGAACACTGAAGCTTTCTTT. Translating gives CATTLNNRFEIVNTEAFF. The J gene is TRBJ1-1, the V gene TRBV10-3; D call uncertain. The CDR3 runs to 18 residues. The germline V and J ends were trimmed by 10 bases and 0 bases, with 27 bases remaining between them. CDR1 and CDR2 (germline): ENHRY, SYGVKD.